This record covers a single T cell receptor (beta chain). A much larger clone differs by one base, so this may be a read error. The study amplified TCR beta CDR3 regions using RNA transcripts. Second-round multiplex PCR followed a first-round RT-PCR using HTBI primers. TCRdb independently ran MiXCR on the multiplex PCR reads; one entry per CDR3 protein. The sample lists hundreds of thousands of distinct CDR3 sequences; roughly 39% were seen once. This record comes from a study of Graves' ophthalmopathy and Graves' hyperthyroidism. On the study more broadly: No treatment had been given when peripheral blood was collected at initial diagnosis.

The PBMCs used were ones drawn from around 10 ml of fresh peripheral blood. The CDR3 loop spans 13 amino acids. V dropped 3 bases and J dropped 4 bases, with 10 bases sitting between them. Germline V gene sequence: CDR1 SGHTA, CDR2 FQGNSA. The sample comprised peripheral blood. The sequence derives from an adult man with Graves' ophthalmopathy. The V and J genes are TRBV7-2 and TRBJ2-7, with unresolved D. The CDR3 DNA reads TGTGCCAGCAGCTTCGGCATCCGGTACGAGCAGTACTTC. This encodes CASSFGIRYEQYF.